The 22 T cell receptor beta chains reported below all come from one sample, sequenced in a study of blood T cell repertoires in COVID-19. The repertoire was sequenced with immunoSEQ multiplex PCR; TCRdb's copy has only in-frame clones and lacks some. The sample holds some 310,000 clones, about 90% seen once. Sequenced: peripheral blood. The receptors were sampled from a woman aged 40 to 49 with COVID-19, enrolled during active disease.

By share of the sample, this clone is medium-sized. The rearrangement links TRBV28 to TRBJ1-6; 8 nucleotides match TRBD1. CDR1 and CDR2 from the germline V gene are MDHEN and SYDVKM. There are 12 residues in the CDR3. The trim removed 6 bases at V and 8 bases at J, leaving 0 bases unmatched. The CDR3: CASRTGDSPLHF. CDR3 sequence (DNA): TGTGCCAGCAGGACAGGGGATTCACCCCTCCACTTT.

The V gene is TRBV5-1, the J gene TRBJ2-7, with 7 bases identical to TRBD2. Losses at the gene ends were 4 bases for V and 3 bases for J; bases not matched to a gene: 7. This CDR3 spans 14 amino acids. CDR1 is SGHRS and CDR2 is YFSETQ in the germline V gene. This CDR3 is CASSTFTSVYEQYF. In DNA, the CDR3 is TGCGCCAGCAGCACCTTTACTAGCGTCTACGAGCAGTACTTC.

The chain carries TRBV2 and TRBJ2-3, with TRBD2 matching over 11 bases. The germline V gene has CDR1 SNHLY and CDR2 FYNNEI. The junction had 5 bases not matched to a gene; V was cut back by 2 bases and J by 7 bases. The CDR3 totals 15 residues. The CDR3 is CASSEFPSGGYTQYF. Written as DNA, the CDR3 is TGTGCCAGCAGTGAATTCCCTAGCGGGGGGTATACGCAGTATTTT.

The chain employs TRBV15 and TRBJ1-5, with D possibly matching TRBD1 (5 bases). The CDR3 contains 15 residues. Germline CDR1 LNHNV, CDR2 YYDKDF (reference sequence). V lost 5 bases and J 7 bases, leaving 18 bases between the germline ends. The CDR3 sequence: CATSQLRGAGQPQHF. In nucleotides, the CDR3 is TGTGCCACCAGCCAACTCCGTGGAGCAGGGCAGCCCCAGCATTTT.

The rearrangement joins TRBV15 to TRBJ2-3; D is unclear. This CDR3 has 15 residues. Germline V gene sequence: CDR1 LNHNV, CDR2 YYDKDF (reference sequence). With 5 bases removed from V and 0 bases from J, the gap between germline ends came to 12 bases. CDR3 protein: CATSLQAVSTDTQYF. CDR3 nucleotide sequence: TGTGCCACCAGCCTCCAGGCTGTGAGCACAGATACGCAGTATTTT.

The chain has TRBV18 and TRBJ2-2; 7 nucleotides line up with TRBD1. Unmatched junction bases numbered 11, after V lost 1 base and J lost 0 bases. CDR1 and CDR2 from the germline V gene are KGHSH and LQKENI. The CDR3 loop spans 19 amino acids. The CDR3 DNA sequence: TGTGCCAGCTCACCACGGGATCTAGTAGGGACAGCGAACACCGGGGAGCTGTTTTTT. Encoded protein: CASSPRDLVGTANTGELFF.

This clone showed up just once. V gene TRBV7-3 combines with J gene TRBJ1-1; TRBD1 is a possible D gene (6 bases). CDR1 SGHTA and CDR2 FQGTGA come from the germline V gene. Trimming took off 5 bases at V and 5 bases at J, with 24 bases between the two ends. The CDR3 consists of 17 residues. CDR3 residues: CASSQIPISGGGTEAFF. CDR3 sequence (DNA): TGTGCCAGCAGCCAAATACCCATATCGGGGGGCGGTACTGAAGCTTTCTTT.

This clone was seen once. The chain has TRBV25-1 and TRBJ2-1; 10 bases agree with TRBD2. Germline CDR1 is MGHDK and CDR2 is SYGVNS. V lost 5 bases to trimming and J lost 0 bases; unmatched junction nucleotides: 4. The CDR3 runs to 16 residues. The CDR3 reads CASSSLAGGSYNEQFF. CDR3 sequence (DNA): TGTGCCAGCAGTTCCTTAGCGGGGGGCTCCTACAATGAGCAGTTCTTC.

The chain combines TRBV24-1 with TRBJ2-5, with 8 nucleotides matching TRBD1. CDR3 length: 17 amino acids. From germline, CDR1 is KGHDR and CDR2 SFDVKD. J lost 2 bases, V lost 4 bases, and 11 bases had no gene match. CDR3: CATSEITGRGRQETQYF. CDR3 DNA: TGTGCCACCAGTGAAATTACCGGCAGGGGGCGACAAGAGACCCAGTACTTC.

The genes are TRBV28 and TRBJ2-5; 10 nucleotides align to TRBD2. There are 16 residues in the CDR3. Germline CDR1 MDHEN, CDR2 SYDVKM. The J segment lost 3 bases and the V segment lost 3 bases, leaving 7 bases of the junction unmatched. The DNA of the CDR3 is TGTGCCAGCAGTTTGGCTAGCGGGAGAATAAAAGAGACCCAGTACTTC. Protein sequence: CASSLASGRIKETQYF.

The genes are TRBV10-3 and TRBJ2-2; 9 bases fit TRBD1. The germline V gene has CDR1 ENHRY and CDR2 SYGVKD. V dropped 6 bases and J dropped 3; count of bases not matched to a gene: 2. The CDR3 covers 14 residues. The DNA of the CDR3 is TGTGCCATCAGCCGGACAGGGGACACCGGGGAGCTGTTTTTT. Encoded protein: CAISRTGDTGELFF.

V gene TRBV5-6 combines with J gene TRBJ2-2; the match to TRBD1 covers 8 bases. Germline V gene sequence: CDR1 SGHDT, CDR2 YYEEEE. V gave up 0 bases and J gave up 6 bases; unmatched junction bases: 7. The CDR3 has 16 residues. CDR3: CASSLGDRGYPGELFF. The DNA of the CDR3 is TGTGCCAGCAGCTTGGGAGACAGGGGATACCCCGGGGAGCTGTTTTTT. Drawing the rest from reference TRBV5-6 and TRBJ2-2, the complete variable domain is DAGVTQSPTHLIKTRGQQVTLRCSPKSGHDTVSWYQQALGQGPQFIFQYYEEEERQRGNFPDRFSGHQFPNYSSELNVNALLLGDSALYLCASSLGDRGYPGELFFGEGSRLTVL.

For the CDR3, the DNA is TGTGCCAGCAGCCATCCCCCCCCTAGCCGGTACGAGCAGTACTTC. Translating gives CASSHPPPSRYEQYF. This chain uses TRBV3-1 (or the pseudogene TRBV3-2) with TRBJ2-7, with a weak D call TRBD2 (5 bases). The CDR3 is 15 amino acids. CDR1 and CDR2 (germline): LGHDT, YNNKEL (reference sequence). V was clipped by 3 bases and J by 4 bases, with 16 bases between them.

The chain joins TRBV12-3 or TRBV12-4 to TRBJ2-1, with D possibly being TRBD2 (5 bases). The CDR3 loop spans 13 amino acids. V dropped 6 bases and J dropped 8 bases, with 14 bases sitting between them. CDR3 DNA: TGTGCCAGCAGGCCGAGTTACGGGGATGAGCAGTTCTTC. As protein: CASRPSYGDEQFF.

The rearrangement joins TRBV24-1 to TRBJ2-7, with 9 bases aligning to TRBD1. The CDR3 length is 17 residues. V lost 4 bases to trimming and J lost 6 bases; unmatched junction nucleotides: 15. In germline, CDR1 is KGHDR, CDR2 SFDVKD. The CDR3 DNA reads TGTGCCACCAGTGACCGAGGCTCCGGGACAGGGACTCCCGAGCAGTACTTC. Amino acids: CATSDRGSGTGTPEQYF.

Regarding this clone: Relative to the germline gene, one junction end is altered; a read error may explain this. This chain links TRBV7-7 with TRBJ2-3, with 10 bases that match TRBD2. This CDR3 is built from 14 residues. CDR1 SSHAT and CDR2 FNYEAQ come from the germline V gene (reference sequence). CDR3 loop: CASSPSGSGDTQYF. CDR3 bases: TGTGCTAGCAGCCCTAGCGGGAGTGGGGATACGCAGTATTTT.

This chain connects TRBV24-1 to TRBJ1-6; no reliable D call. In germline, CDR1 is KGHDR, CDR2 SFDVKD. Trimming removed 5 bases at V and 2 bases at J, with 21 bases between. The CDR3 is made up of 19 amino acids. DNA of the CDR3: TGTGCCACCAGTGTGAATCTTGGGCCAGGATCCCCCTATAATTCACCCCTCCACTTT. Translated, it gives CATSVNLGPGSPYNSPLHF.

This chain's CDR3 is CASSPLGAGELFF. DNA of the CDR3: TGTGCCAGCAGCCCCCTCGGGGCCGGGGAGCTGTTTTTT. This chain joins TRBV11-2 and TRBJ2-2; possible D gene TRBD2, 5 bases. Looked up from germline, CDR1 is SGHAT and CDR2 is FQNNGV. V was shortened by 5 bases and J by 6 bases, with 10 bases between the two germline ends. The CDR3 consists of 13 residues.

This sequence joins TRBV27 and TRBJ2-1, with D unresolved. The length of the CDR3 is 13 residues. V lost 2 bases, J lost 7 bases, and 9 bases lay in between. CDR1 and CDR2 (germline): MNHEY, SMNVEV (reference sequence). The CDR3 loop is CASSLIAPNEQFF. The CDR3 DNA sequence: TGTGCCAGCAGTTTAATAGCCCCTAATGAGCAGTTCTTC.

The CDR3 DNA reads as TGTGCCAGCAGCTCCCGGGACAGGCACGAAACTAATGAAAAACTGTTTTTT. Translating gives CASSSRDRHETNEKLFF. This chain uses TRBV7-9 with TRBJ1-4; TRBD1 matches 8 bases. CDR1 is SEHNR, CDR2 FQNEAQ, per germline (reference sequence). The length of the CDR3 is 17 residues. J gave up 1 base and V 4 bases, and 8 bases lay outside the gene matches.

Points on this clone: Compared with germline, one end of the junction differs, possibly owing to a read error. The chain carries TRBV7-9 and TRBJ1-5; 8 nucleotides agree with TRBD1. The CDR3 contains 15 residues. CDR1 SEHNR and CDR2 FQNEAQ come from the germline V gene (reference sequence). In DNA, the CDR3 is TGTGCCAGCAGCCTAGCACAGGGGGAAAATCAGCCCCAGCATTTT. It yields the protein CASSLAQGENQPQHF.

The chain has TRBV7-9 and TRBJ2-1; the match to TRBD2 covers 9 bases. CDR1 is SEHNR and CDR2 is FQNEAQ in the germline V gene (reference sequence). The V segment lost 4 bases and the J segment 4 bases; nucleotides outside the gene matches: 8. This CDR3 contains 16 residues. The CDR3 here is CASSSSTSGGYNEQFF. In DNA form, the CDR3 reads TGTGCCAGCAGCTCCTCGACTAGCGGAGGTTACAATGAGCAGTTCTTC.